The 13 T cell receptor beta chains listed next were all sequenced from one sample in a study of blood T cell repertoires in COVID-19. The repertoire was sequenced with immunoSEQ multiplex PCR; TCRdb's copy has only in-frame clones and lacks some. The data contain 70,000 to 95,000 clones, approximately 89% of them seen just once; the ten biggest clones take up 5.2%. Sequencing was performed on peripheral blood. The receptors originated from an elderly woman with active COVID-19.

V is TRBV7-3 and J is TRBJ2-7; TRBD2 agrees at 7 bases. V gave up 7 bases and J gave up 0 bases; unmatched junction bases: 6. In germline, CDR1 is SGHTA, CDR2 FQGTGA. The CDR3 sequence is 14 residues long. The chain's CDR3 is CASKRGPSSYEQYF. The CDR3 DNA sequence: TGTGCCAGCAAGCGGGGCCCGAGCTCCTACGAGCAGTACTTC.

V gene TRBV20-1 combines with J gene TRBJ1-6; a weak D match, TRBD1 (5 bases). CDR1 and CDR2 (germline): DFQATT, SNEGSKA (reference sequence). The CDR3 has 14 amino acids. V was shortened by 3 bases and J by 6 bases, with 12 bases between the two germline ends. DNA for the CDR3: TGCAGTGCTAGTCGTGGGGCTCCTAATTCACCCCTCCACTTT. Protein product: CSASRGAPNSPLHF.

The J gene is TRBJ1-2, the V gene TRBV9; a possible D gene is TRBD1 (6 bases). V shed 1 base and J shed 5 bases, with 12 bases lying between them. In germline, CDR1 is SGDLS, CDR2 YYNGEE. This CDR3 spans 14 amino acids. CDR3 loop: CASSVQGMGYGYTF. The DNA for the CDR3 is TGTGCCAGCAGCGTACAGGGGATGGGGTATGGCTACACCTTC.

J is TRBJ2-2 and V is TRBV20-1; no definite D call. V was cut by 1 base and J by 7 bases, with 4 bases left in between. This CDR3 contains 11 residues. Germline-derived CDR1 and CDR2 are DFQATT and SNEGSKA (reference sequence). DNA of the CDR3: TGCAGTGCTAGAGCGGGCGGGGAGCTGTTTTTT. Translated: CSARAGGELFF.

The chain combines TRBV6-6 with TRBJ2-1, with 7 bases aligning to TRBD2. Germline CDR1 and CDR2: MNHNY and SVGAGI (reference sequence). J lost 2 bases, V lost 6 bases, and 4 bases had no gene match. There are 14 residues in the CDR3. The CDR3 loop is CASSPGGTYNEQFF. For the CDR3, the DNA is TGTGCCAGCAGCCCGGGGGGTACCTACAATGAGCAGTTCTTC.

The chain employs TRBV9 and TRBJ1-3; the D gene is possibly TRBD1 (6 bases). This CDR3 is built from 17 residues. V gave up 0 bases and J gave up 2 bases, with 15 bases separating them. From germline, CDR1 is SGDLS and CDR2 YYNGEE. The CDR3: CASSVGGGLGPGNTIYF. CDR3 DNA sequence: TGTGCCAGCAGCGTAGGGGGGGGCCTCGGGCCTGGAAACACCATATATTTT.

The CDR3 region has the DNA TGCGCCAGCAGCCCCAGGACTAGCGGCAATGAGCAGTTCTTC. As protein: CASSPRTSGNEQFF. J is TRBJ2-1 and V is TRBV4-1; 10 bases match TRBD2. CDR1 MGHRA and CDR2 YSYEKL come from the germline V gene. Losses at the gene ends were 4 bases for V and 6 bases for J; bases not matched to a gene: 3. The CDR3 covers 14 residues.

The chain's CDR3 is CASSQEAGTREDYGYTF. CDR3 in DNA: TGCGCCAGCAGCCAAGAGGCCGGGACCAGGGAGGACTATGGCTACACCTTC. The V and J genes are TRBV4-3 and TRBJ1-2; tentative D call: TRBD1 (5 bases). The length of the CDR3 is 17 residues. From germline, CDR1 is LGHNA and CDR2 YSLEER. The V end lost 0 bases, the J end lost 3 bases, and 17 bases lay between the germline ends.

CDR3 nucleotides: TGTGCCAGCAGCCATACCGGGACAGGGGCTAGCTATGGCTACACCTTC. Translating gives CASSHTGTGASYGYTF. The chain is built from TRBV4-2 and TRBJ1-2; 10 nucleotides match TRBD1. Losses at the gene ends were 3 bases for V and 4 bases for J; bases not matched to a gene: 8. The length of the CDR3 is 16 residues. From germline, CDR1 is LGHNA and CDR2 YNFKEQ.

The rearrangement uses TRBV6-2 or TRBV6-3 and TRBJ2-7, with 11 nucleotides matching TRBD1. Trimming at V came to 2 bases and at J to 3 bases, leaving 9 bases not matched to a gene. The CDR3 has 17 amino acids. In germline, CDR1 is MNHEY, CDR2 SVGEGT. In DNA, the CDR3 is TGTGCCAGCAGTTACCCAGAGGGACAGGGGGTATACTACGAGCAGTACTTC. Amino acid sequence: CASSYPEGQGVYYEQYF.

The chain recombines TRBV12-3 or TRBV12-4 with TRBJ2-2, with D possibly being TRBD1 (5 bases). CDR3 size: 13 residues. V was cut by 3 bases and J by 6 bases, with 8 bases left in between. The CDR3 sequence is CASSFQGAGELFF. Here the CDR3 DNA reads TGTGCCAGCAGTTTTCAGGGCGCCGGGGAGCTGTTTTTT.

The chain joins TRBV19 to TRBJ2-7, with D perhaps TRBD2 (5 bases). This CDR3 region has 16 residues. Germline V CDR1 and CDR2: LNHDA, SQIVND (reference sequence). V was pared by 6 bases and J by 0 bases, with 18 bases between. Here the CDR3 DNA reads TGTGCCAGTAGCAAAGCGACCTCGGGGTCCTCCTACGAGCAGTACTTC. Encoded protein: CASSKATSGSSYEQYF.

The chain combines TRBV28 with TRBJ1-3, with D possibly being TRBD1 (5 bases). The V end lost 5 bases, the J end lost 0 bases, and 11 bases lay between the germline ends. The germline V gene encodes CDR1 MDHEN and CDR2 SYDVKM. The CDR3 runs to 15 residues. CDR3 loop: CASSRQPSSGNTIYF. CDR3 nucleotides: TGTGCCAGCAGTCGACAGCCCAGCTCTGGAAACACCATATATTTT.